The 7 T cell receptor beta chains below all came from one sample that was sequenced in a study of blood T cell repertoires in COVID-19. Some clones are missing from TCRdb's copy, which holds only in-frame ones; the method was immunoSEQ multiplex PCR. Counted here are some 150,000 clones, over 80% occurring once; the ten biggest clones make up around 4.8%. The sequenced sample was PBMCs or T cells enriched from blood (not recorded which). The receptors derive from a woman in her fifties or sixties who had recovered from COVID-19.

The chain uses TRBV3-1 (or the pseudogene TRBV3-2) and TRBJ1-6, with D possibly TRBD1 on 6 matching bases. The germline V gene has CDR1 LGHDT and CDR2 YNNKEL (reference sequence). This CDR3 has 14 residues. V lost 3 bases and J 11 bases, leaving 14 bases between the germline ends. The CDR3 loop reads CASSQAEGGTPLHF. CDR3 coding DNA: TGTGCCAGCAGCCAGGCCGAGGGGGGGACACCCCTCCACTTT.

The CDR3 reads CSAGQAEQFF. DNA for the CDR3: TGCAGCGCCGGACAGGCCGAGCAGTTCTTC. The chain recombines TRBV29-1 with TRBJ2-1; 7 positions match TRBD1. The CDR3 length is 10 residues. V lost 7 bases to trimming and J lost 10 bases; unmatched junction nucleotides: 4. Germline V gene sequence: CDR1 SQVTM, CDR2 ANQGSEA.

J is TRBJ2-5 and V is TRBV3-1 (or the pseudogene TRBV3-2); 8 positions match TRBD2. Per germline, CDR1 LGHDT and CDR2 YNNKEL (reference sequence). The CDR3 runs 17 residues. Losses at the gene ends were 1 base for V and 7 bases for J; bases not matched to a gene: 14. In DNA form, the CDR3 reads TGTGCCAGCAGCCAAGTACTAGCGGTCCTACAAGATGTGACCCAGTACTTC. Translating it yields CASSQVLAVLQDVTQYF.

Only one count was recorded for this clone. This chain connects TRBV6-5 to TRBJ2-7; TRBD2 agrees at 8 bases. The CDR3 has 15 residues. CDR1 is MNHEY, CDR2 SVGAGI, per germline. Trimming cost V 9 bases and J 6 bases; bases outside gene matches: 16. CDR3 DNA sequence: TGTGCCAGTCGAGTAACCGGGACTAGTTTTTCCGAGCAGTACGTC. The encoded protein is CASRVTGTSFSEQYV.

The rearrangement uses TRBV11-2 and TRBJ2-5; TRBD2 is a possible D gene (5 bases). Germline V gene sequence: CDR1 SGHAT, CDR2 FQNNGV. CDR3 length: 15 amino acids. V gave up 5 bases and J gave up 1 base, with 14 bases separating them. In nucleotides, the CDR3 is TGTGCCAGCAGCCGCCGGGGTGGCGTCCAAGAGACCCAGTACTTC. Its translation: CASSRRGGVQETQYF.

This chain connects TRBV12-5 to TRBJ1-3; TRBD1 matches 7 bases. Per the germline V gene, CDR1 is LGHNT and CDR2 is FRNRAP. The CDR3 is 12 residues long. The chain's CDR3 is CAGTASGNTIYF. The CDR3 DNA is TGTGCCGGGACAGCATCTGGAAACACCATATATTTT.

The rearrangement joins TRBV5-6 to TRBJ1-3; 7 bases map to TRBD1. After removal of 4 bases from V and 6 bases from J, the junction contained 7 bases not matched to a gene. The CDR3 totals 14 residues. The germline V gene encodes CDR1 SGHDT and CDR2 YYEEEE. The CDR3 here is CASSRTGPVNTIYF. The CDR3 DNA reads TGTGCCAGCAGCAGGACAGGCCCTGTAAACACCATATATTTT.